These T cell receptor beta chains were read from a single sample in a study of blood T cell repertoires in COVID-19. TCRdb's copy holds only in-frame clones and misses some; the assay was immunoSEQ multiplex PCR. The sample holds 59,000 or so clones, 65% to 80% seen once. The sample comprised peripheral blood. The receptors shown here come from a man between 60 and 75 years old with acute or convalescent COVID-19. Both conserved end residues are part of each CDR3.

J gene	CDR3 length	V gene	CDR3 protein
TRBJ2-7	14	TRBV5-6	CASSSREGLYEQYF
TRBJ2-1	15	TRBV7-9	CASSPPTPGGGEQFF
TRBJ1-2	13	TRBV28	CASSRTGYYGYTF
TRBJ1-2	14	TRBV11-2	CASSLAIQGSGYTF
TRBJ1-4	16	TRBV6-5	CASSYSGDRQPEKLFF
TRBJ2-1	13	TRBV19	CASRRGSYNEQFF
TRBJ2-7	13	TRBV18	CASSPGTGFEQYF
TRBJ2-1	14	TRBV13	CASKGRESYNEQFF
TRBJ2-7	15	TRBV11-2	CASSTGLAGESEQYF
TRBJ2-3	14	TRBV11-2	CASRGAEAGDTQYF
TRBJ1-6	16	TRBV4-3	CASSQDLQGAYSPLHF
TRBJ2-7	17	TRBV4-2	CASSREPSGTSSYEQYF
TRBJ2-1	15	TRBV27	CASNLRESTYNEQFF
TRBJ1-4	15	TRBV28	CASSLSAAGDEKLFF
TRBJ1-2	13	TRBV19	CASTPDRNYGYTF
TRBJ1-2	13	TRBV7-9	CASSVGQNYGYTF